The 27 T cell receptor beta chains in this list originate from one sample, sequenced in a study of T cell repertoires in cytomegalovirus infection. TCRdb itself ran the reads through MiXCR, one entry per CDR3 protein. The repertoire holds about 890,000 distinct CDR3 sequences, with about a third as singletons. These TCRs' antigens remain unknown. The sequencing here drew on cultured CD8+ T cells from PBMCs, taken from culture after CMV antigen stimulation. Every receptor here comes from a human donor in good health (CMV status not recorded). Some clones in this sample may be carry-over from other donors' samples.

J is TRBJ1-2 and V is TRBV12-3 or TRBV12-4, with a tentative D call TRBD1 (6 bases). The V end lost 7 bases, the J end lost 4 bases, and 16 bases lay between the germline ends. The CDR3 spans 14 residues. Here the CDR3 DNA reads TGTGCCAGCAATGCCCCAGGGGATGTCTATGGCTACACCTTC. The encoded protein is CASNAPGDVYGYTF.

This clonotype was seen a few times. The chain combines TRBV24-1 with TRBJ1-1, with TRBD1 as a possible D gene (5 bases). Germline loops: CDR1 KGHDR, CDR2 SFDVKD. Trimming pared 3 bases from V and 8 bases from J, leaving 15 bases between. The CDR3 loop spans 14 amino acids. This CDR3 reads CATSDPSDSAEAFF. In DNA form, the CDR3 reads TGTGCCACCAGTGATCCCTCTGACAGCGCCGAAGCTTTCTTT.

This clonotype was seen a handful of times. The V call is TRBV12-3 or TRBV12-4, the J call TRBJ2-1; 13 nucleotides match TRBD2. Trimming cost V 5 bases and J 9 bases; bases outside gene matches: 10. CDR3 length: 16 residues. The CDR3 spells CASSPPGLAGILEQFF. Here the CDR3 DNA reads TGTGCCAGCAGTCCACCGGGACTAGCGGGGATACTTGAGCAGTTCTTC.

This clonotype was detected only a few times. The rearrangement joins TRBV6-1 to TRBJ2-7, with D tentatively TRBD2 (5 bases). This CDR3 contains 14 residues. Deletions cut 4 bases from V and 3 bases from J, with 13 bases between. The germline gives CDR1 MNHNS, CDR2 SASEGT. The CDR3 here is CASSVRGYLYEQYV. Here the CDR3 DNA reads TGTGCCAGCAGTGTTCGGGGATATCTCTACGAGCAGTACGTC.

The gene calls are TRBV14 and TRBJ2-7; D ambiguous. CDR3 length: 15 amino acids. V dropped 1 base and J dropped 0 bases, with 10 bases sitting between them. Germline assignment: CDR1 SGHDN and CDR2 FVKESK. Here the CDR3 reads CASSQVKAASYEQYF. The CDR3 coding sequence is TGTGCCAGCAGCCAAGTCAAAGCAGCCTCCTACGAGCAGTACTTC.

The V call is TRBV14, the J call TRBJ2-7; the D is unclear. Per germline, CDR1 SGHDN and CDR2 FVKESK. The V end lost 4 bases, the J end lost 1 base, and 17 bases lay between the germline ends. This CDR3 is built from 16 residues. This chain's CDR3 is CASSPVGLLSSYEQYF. In DNA, the CDR3 is TGTGCCAGCAGCCCAGTCGGCCTGCTCTCTTCCTACGAGCAGTACTTC.

This clonotype was seen a handful of times. The chain is built from TRBV6-1 and TRBJ2-5; D ambiguous. From germline, CDR1 is MNHNS and CDR2 SASEGT. With 2 bases removed from V and 5 bases from J, the gap between germline ends came to 9 bases. The CDR3 runs to 13 residues. CDR3 DNA: TGTGCCAGCAGTGAAACGCCCGCGGAGACCCAGTACTTC. Translation gives CASSETPAETQYF.

A single count supports this clonotype. The rearrangement links TRBV7-6 to TRBJ2-1; TRBD1 is a possible D gene (6 bases). Trimming removed 5 bases at V and 7 bases at J, with 15 bases between. Germline V lookup: CDR1 SGHVS, CDR2 FNYEAQ. This CDR3 spans 14 amino acids. This chain's CDR3 is CASSRITQGNEQFF. CDR3 DNA: TGTGCCAGCAGCCGAATCACACAGGGAAATGAGCAGTTCTTC. Variable domain in full (rest from reference TRBV7-6 and TRBJ2-1): GAGVSQSPRYKVTKRGQDVALRCDPISGHVSLYWYRQALGQGPEFLTYFNYEAQQDKSGLPNDRFSAERPEGSISTLTIQRTEQRDSAMYRCASSRITQGNEQFFGPGTRLTVL.

This clonotype was counted only a few times. The chain has TRBV7-9 and TRBJ2-5; D is undetermined. Germline CDR1 and CDR2: SEHNR and FQNEAQ (reference sequence). The CDR3 totals 17 residues. The V and J ends lost 2 bases and 1 base respectively, with 17 bases between them. CDR3 protein: CASSLWPPRLRQETQYF. CDR3 nucleotides: TGTGCCAGCAGCTTATGGCCCCCCCGGCTCCGCCAAGAGACCCAGTACTTC.

This clonotype was recorded once. V gene TRBV27 combines with J gene TRBJ2-3; D call uncertain. The CDR3 consists of 14 residues. Trimming shortened V by 2 bases and J by 6 bases, and 12 bases separated the two germline ends. CDR1 is MNHEY, CDR2 SMNVEV, per germline (reference sequence). The CDR3 here is CASSLNPTADTQYF. As DNA, the CDR3 is TGTGCCAGCAGTTTAAATCCCACAGCGGATACGCAGTATTTT.

The chain links TRBV27 to TRBJ2-2, with a possible D match to TRBD2 (5 bases). Germline values: CDR1 MNHEY, CDR2 SMNVEV (reference sequence). The CDR3 has 13 amino acids. Between the trimmed V and J ends, which lost 8 bases and 0 bases, there was a span of 7 bases. CDR3: CASVEANTGELFF. Written as DNA, the CDR3 is TGTGCCAGCGTGGAGGCGAACACCGGGGAGCTGTTTTTT.

Ten or more counts support this clonotype. This chain joins TRBV7-8 and TRBJ1-5, with a weak D call TRBD1 (5 bases). V was shortened by 0 bases and J by 6 bases, with 9 bases between the two germline ends. In germline, CDR1 is SGHVS, CDR2 FQNEAQ. This CDR3 contains 14 residues. CDR3 coding DNA: TGTGCCAGCAGCTTAGCGGGGGTCCGTCAGCCCCAGCATTTT. Protein product: CASSLAGVRQPQHF.

The chain joins TRBV12-3 or TRBV12-4 to TRBJ1-1, with D unclear. Trimming shortened V by 6 bases and J by 1 base, and 9 bases separated the two germline ends. This CDR3 has 13 amino acids. Here the CDR3 reads CASSSESNTEAFF. The CDR3 nucleotides read TGTGCCAGCAGCTCCGAGTCGAACACTGAAGCTTTCTTT.

This sequence joins TRBV27 and TRBJ1-2; D call uncertain. V lost 6 bases to trimming and J lost 1 base, with 12 bases between them. Germline V gene sequence: CDR1 MNHEY, CDR2 SMNVEV (reference sequence). The CDR3 has 14 amino acids. The CDR3 bases are TGTGCCAGCAGGTCCCCAAAGTATAACTATGGCTACACCTTC. The encoded protein is CASRSPKYNYGYTF.

The chain links TRBV5-3 to TRBJ2-1; 10 bases are shared with TRBD1. TRBV5-3 is recorded as an ORF, its role being uncertain. V was clipped by 8 bases and J by 8 bases; unmatched bases: 7. The CDR3 loop spans 13 amino acids. The CDR3 loop is CASSGDRGDEQFF. In DNA form, the CDR3 reads TGTGCCAGCAGCGGGGACAGGGGAGATGAGCAGTTCTTC.

This chain joins TRBV9 and TRBJ1-2, with a weak D call TRBD1 (6 bases). Trimming pared 0 bases from V and 2 bases from J, leaving 11 bases between. This CDR3 region has 15 residues. Looked up from germline, CDR1 is SGDLS and CDR2 is YYNGEE. In DNA form, the CDR3 reads TGTGCCAGCAGCGTAGCCCATACAGGGAACTATGGCTACACCTTC. This encodes CASSVAHTGNYGYTF.

This sequence joins TRBV4-3 and TRBJ2-7; 8 bases are a match to TRBD1. The germline gives CDR1 LGHNA, CDR2 YSLEER. J was trimmed by 1 base and V by 3 bases; bases with no gene match: 14. There are 18 residues in the CDR3. The CDR3 loop is CASSQRTAGTGASYEQYV. CDR3 in DNA: TGCGCCAGCAGCCAGAGAACCGCCGGGACAGGTGCTTCCTACGAGCAGTACGTC.

This clonotype turned up a few times. One junction end disagrees with the germline gene, perhaps due to a read error. The chain recombines TRBV4-1 with TRBJ2-2; D assignment may be TRBD1 or TRBD2 (6 bases each). The CDR3 totals 15 residues. Germline lookup yields CDR1 MGHRA and CDR2 YSYEKL. Here the CDR3 reads CASSTTSRQAGGLFF. CDR3 sequence (DNA): TGCGCCAGCAGCACCACCAGCCGACAGGCCGGGGGGCTGTTTTTT.

This clonotype was observed many times. The chain combines TRBV7-8 with TRBJ1-4, with D possibly matching TRBD1 (5 bases). The CDR3 is 17 amino acids. Per germline, CDR1 SGHVS and CDR2 FQNEAQ. Trimming pared 2 bases from V and 3 bases from J, leaving 16 bases between. CDR3 sequence reads: CASSLNSARVANEKLFF. CDR3 sequence (DNA): TGTGCCAGCAGCTTAAATAGCGCCAGGGTGGCTAATGAAAAACTGTTTTTT. Full variable domain (remainder filled in from reference TRBV7-8 and TRBJ1-4): GAGVSQSPRYKVAKRGQDVALRCDPISGHVSLFWYQQALGQGPEFLTYFQNEAQLDKSGLPSDRFFAERPEGSVSTLKIQRTQQEDSAVYLCASSLNSARVANEKLFFGSGTQLSVL.

This chain joins TRBV6-5 and TRBJ2-7; D gene ambiguous. The CDR3 totals 13 residues. With 2 bases removed from V and 7 bases from J, the gap between germline ends came to 12 bases. Germline CDR1 and CDR2: MNHEY and SVGAGI. CDR3 in amino acids: CASSYGRLLEQYF. The CDR3 DNA sequence: TGTGCCAGCAGTTACGGCAGGTTACTGGAGCAGTACTTC.

This clonotype was seen a few times. This chain joins TRBV6-2 or TRBV6-3 and TRBJ2-1, with D perhaps given as TRBD1 or TRBD2 (5 bases each). Trimming removed 8 bases at V and 8 bases at J, with 10 bases between. CDR3 size: 11 residues. Germline V gene data show CDR1 as MNHEY and CDR2 as SVGEGT. The CDR3 protein is CASGGLDEQFF. The CDR3, as DNA: TGTGCCAGCGGGGGTCTCGATGAGCAGTTCTTC.

The chain combines TRBV5-1 with TRBJ2-1; 9 bases are a match to TRBD1. Trimming cost V 4 bases and J 9 bases; bases outside gene matches: 17. The length of the CDR3 is 17 residues. The germline gives CDR1 SGHRS, CDR2 YFSETQ. In DNA form, the CDR3 reads TGCGCCAGCAGCCCGCGGTCTCCGGGACAGGGTATAGTTGAGCAGTTCTTC. Translating it yields CASSPRSPGQGIVEQFF.

This clonotype has just a few counts. The chain joins TRBV7-9 to TRBJ1-1, with D uncertain. V was trimmed by 5 bases and J by 0 bases, leaving 10 bases between them. Germline V gene lookup returns CDR1 SEHNR and CDR2 FQNEAQ (reference sequence). This CDR3 region has 14 residues. Here the CDR3 reads CASSPPHMNTEAFF. The CDR3 DNA is TGTGCCAGCAGCCCCCCCCACATGAACACTGAAGCTTTCTTT.

V and J are TRBV28 and TRBJ1-5, with 7 nucleotides matching TRBD1. The CDR3 extends over 15 amino acids. Germline trimming cut 8 bases from V and 0 bases from J; bases unmatched to any gene: 7. CDR1 and CDR2 from the germline V gene are MDHEN and SYDVKM. Here the CDR3 reads CASEEGQLSNQPQHF. As DNA, the CDR3 is TGTGCCAGCGAAGAGGGACAGCTTAGCAATCAGCCCCAGCATTTT.

As for this clonotype: With a much larger clone just one base away, this may be a read error. V and J are TRBV7-2 and TRBJ1-2; tentative D call: TRBD1 (5 bases). CDR1 is SGHTA, CDR2 FQGNSA, per germline. Trimming shortened V by 2 bases and J by 4 bases, and 20 bases separated the two germline ends. This CDR3 spans 17 amino acids. CDR3 sequence reads: CASSLSPQASSLYGYTF. DNA of the CDR3: TGTGCCAGCAGCTTATCCCCACAGGCCAGCAGCCTCTATGGCTACACCTTC.

This clonotype was observed a handful of times. The J gene is TRBJ2-1, the V gene TRBV20-1; no clear D gene. V shed 5 bases and J shed 3 bases, with 11 bases lying between them. This CDR3 is built from 13 residues. Germline CDR1 DFQATT, CDR2 SNEGSKA (reference sequence). In DNA form, the CDR3 reads TGCAGTGCTCCCCAGCAGGTCTACAATGAGCAGTTCTTC. Translation: CSAPQQVYNEQFF.

About this clonotype: This sequence may be a read error, since a much larger clone differs from it by one base. The V call is TRBV27, the J call TRBJ1-2, with a tentative D call TRBD1 (6 bases). The germline V and J ends were trimmed by 0 bases and 5 bases, with 22 bases remaining between them. The V gene's germline CDR1 is MNHEY and CDR2 SMNVEV (reference sequence). CDR3 length equals 18 residues. As DNA, the CDR3 is TGTGCCAGCAGTTTATCTAGCCTTTACTTGCAGGGGTTTTATGGCTACACCTTC. Its protein product is CASSLSSLYLQGFYGYTF.